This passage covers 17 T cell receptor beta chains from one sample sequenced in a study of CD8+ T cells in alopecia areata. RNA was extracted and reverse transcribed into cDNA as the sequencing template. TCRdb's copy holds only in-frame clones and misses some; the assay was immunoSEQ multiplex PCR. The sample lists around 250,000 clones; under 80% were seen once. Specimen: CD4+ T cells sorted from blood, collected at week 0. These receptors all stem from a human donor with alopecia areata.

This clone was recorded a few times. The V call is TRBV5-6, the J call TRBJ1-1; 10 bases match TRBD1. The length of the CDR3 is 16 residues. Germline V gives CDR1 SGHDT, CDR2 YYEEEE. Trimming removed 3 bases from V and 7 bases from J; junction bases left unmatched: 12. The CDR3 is CASSSPDRGRGDEAFF. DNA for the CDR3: TGTGCCAGCAGCTCGCCCGACAGGGGGCGAGGGGATGAAGCTTTCTTT.

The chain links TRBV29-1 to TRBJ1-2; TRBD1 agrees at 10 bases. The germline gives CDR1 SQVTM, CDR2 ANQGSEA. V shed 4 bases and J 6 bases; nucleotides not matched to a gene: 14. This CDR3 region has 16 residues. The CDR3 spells CSVGGVTGTGAHGYTF. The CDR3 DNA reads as TGCAGCGTTGGAGGGGTAACCGGGACAGGGGCGCATGGCTACACCTTC. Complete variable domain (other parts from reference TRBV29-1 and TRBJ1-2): SAVISQKPSRDICQRGTSLTIQCQVDSQVTMMFWYRQQPGQSLTLIATANQGSEATYESGFVIDKFPISRPNLTFSTLTVSNMSPEDSSIYLCSVGGVTGTGAHGYTFGSGTRLTVV.

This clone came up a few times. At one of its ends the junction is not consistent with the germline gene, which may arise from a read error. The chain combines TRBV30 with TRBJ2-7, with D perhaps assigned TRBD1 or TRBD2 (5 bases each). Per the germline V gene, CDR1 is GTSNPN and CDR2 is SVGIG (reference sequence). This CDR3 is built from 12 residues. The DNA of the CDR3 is TGTGCCGGGAGAAGGGGATCCTACGAGCAGTACTTC. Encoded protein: CAGRRGSYEQYF.

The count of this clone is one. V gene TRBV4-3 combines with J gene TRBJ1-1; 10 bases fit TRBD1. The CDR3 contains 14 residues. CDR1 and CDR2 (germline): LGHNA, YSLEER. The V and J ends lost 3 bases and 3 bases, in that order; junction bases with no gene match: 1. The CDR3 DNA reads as TGCGCCAGCAGCCAGACAGGGGGCTACACTGAAGCTTTCTTT. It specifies CASSQTGGYTEAFF.

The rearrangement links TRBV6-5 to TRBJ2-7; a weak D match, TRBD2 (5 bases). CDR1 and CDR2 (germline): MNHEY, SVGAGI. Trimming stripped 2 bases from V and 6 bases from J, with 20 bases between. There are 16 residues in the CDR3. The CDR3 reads CASSYPRGPYGLEQYF. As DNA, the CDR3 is TGTGCCAGCAGTTACCCTAGAGGGCCCTACGGTCTCGAGCAGTACTTC.

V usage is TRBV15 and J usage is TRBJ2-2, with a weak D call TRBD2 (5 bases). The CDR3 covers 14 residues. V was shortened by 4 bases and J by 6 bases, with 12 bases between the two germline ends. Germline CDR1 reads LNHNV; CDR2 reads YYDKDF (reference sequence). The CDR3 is CATSTPAGSGELFF. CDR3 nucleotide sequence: TGTGCCACCAGCACCCCGGCGGGTTCCGGGGAGCTGTTTTTT.

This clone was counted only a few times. For the CDR3, the DNA is TGTGCCAGCAGTCCTCCTTTGGGCCGCACAGATACGCAGTATTTT. It specifies CASSPPLGRTDTQYF. The gene calls are TRBV6-1 and TRBJ2-3; unclear D gene. The CDR3 covers 15 residues. In germline, CDR1 is MNHNS, CDR2 SASEGT. V was clipped by 5 bases and J by 1 base, with 13 bases between them.

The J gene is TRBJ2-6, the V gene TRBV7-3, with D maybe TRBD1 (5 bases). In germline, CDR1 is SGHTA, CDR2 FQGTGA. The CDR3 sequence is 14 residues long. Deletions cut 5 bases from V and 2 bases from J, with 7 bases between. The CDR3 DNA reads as TGTGCCAGCAGCCAGGGAACTGGGGCCAACGTCCTGACTTTC. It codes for CASSQGTGANVLTF.

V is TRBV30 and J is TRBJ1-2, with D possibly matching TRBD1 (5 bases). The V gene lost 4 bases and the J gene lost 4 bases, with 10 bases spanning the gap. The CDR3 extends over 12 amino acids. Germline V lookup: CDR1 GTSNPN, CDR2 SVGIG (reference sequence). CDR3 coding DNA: TGTGCCTGGACTGGGGGGTTCTATGGCTACACCTTC. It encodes CAWTGGFYGYTF.

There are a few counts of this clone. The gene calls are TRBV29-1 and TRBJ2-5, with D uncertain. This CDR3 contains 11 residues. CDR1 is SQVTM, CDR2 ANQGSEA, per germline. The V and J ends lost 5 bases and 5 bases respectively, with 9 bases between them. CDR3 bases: TGCAGCGTTATCGTAGGGGAGACCCAGTACTTC. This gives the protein CSVIVGETQYF. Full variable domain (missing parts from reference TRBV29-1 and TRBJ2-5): SAVISQKPSRDICQRGTSLTIQCQVDSQVTMMFWYRQQPGQSLTLIATANQGSEATYESGFVIDKFPISRPNLTFSTLTVSNMSPEDSSIYLCSVIVGETQYFGPGTRLLVL.

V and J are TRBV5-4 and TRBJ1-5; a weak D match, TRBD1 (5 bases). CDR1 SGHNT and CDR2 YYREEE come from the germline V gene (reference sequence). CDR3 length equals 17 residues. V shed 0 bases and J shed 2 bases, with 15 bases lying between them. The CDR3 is CASSLAQGEDGNQPQHF. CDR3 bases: TGTGCCAGCAGCTTGGCCCAGGGTGAAGATGGCAATCAGCCCCAGCATTTT. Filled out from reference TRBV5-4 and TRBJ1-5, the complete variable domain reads ETGVTQSPTHLIKTRGQQVTLRCSSQSGHNTVSWYQQALGQGPQFIFQYYREEENGRGNFPPRFSGLQFPNYSSELNVNALELDDSALYLCASSLAQGEDGNQPQHFGDGTRLSIL.

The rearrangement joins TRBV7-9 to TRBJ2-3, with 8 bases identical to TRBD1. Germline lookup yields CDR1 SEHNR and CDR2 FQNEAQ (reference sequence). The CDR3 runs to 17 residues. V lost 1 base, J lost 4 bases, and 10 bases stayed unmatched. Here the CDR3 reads CASSLGDRGYSPDTQYF. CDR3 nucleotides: TGTGCCAGCAGCTTAGGAGACAGGGGCTATTCACCAGATACGCAGTATTTT. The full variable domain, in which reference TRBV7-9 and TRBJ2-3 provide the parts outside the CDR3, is DTGVSQNPRHKITKRGQNVTFRCDPISEHNRLYWYRQTLGQGPEFLTYFQNEAQLEKSRLLSDRFSAERPKGSFSTLEIQRTEQGDSAMYLCASSLGDRGYSPDTQYFGPGTRLTVL.

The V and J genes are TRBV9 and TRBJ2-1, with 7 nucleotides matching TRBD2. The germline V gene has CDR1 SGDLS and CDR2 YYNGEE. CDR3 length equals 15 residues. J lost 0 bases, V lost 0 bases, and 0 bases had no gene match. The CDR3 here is CASSVGGGSYNEQFF. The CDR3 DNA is TGTGCCAGCAGCGTAGGCGGGGGCTCCTACAATGAGCAGTTCTTC.

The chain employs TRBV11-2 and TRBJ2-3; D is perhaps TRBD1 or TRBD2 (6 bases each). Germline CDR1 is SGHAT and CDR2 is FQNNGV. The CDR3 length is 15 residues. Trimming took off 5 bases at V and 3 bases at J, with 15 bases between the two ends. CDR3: CASSPGEGGTDTQYF. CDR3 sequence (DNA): TGTGCCAGCAGCCCCGGAGAGGGGGGAACAGATACGCAGTATTTT.

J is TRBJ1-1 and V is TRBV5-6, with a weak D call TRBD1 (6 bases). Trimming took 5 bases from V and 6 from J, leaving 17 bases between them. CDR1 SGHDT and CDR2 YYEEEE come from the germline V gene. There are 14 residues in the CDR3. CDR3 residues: CASRTGGAFAEAFF. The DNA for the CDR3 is TGTGCCAGCAGGACTGGGGGGGCATTCGCTGAAGCTTTCTTT.

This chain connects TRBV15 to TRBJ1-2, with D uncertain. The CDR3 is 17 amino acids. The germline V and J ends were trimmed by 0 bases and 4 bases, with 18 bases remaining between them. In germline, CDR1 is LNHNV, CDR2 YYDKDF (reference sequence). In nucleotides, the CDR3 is TGTGCCACCAGCAGAGATCATGGAGGAACAGTTCTCTATGGCTACACCTTC. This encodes CATSRDHGGTVLYGYTF.

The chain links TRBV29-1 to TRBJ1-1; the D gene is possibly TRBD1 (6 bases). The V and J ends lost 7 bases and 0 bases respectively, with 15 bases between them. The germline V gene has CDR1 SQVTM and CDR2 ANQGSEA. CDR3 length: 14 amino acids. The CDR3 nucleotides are TGCAGCGGCAGGCCACAGGGACTGAACACTGAAGCTTTCTTT. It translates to CSGRPQGLNTEAFF.